Listed below are T cell receptor beta chains from one sample, sequenced in a study of Graves' ophthalmopathy and Graves' hyperthyroidism. MiXCR, run by TCRdb on the multiplex PCR reads, gives a single entry per CDR3 protein. The sample consists of approximately 700,000 distinct CDR3 sequences, 35% to 50% of them appearing once. Sequences were obtained from peripheral blood. These receptors all come from an adult man with Graves' ophthalmopathy. Each CDR3 is given with its conserved first and last residue. A D gene is named only where the DNA matches it firmly. The listing skips clone size in some rows; elsewhere it reads once, few, many or a size class.

J gene | clone size | CDR3 length | V gene | D gene | CDR3 DNA | CDR3 protein
TRBJ2-5 | many | 14 | TRBV9 | - | TGTGCCAGCAGTTTAGGCCCTAAGGAGGAGACCCAGTACTTC | CASSLGPKEETQYF
TRBJ1-4 | many | 15 | TRBV12-3/TRBV12-4 | TRBD1 | TGTGCCAGCAGTCAGACCGGGACAGGCAATGAAAAACTGTTTTTT | CASSQTGTGNEKLFF
TRBJ1-2 | - | 13 | TRBV19 | - | TGTGCCAGTAGTATTGGGGAATATGGTGGCTACACCTTC | CASSIGEYGGYTF
TRBJ2-7 | few | 14 | TRBV19 | TRBD1 | TGTGCCAGGGAGCGGGACAGGGGCTCCTACGAGCAGTACTTC | CARERDRGSYEQYF
TRBJ1-2 | few | 15 | TRBV5-5 | - | TGTGCCAGCAGCCAAGATATTGACGGTAACTATGGCTACACCTTC | CASSQDIDGNYGYTF
TRBJ2-7 | few | 16 | TRBV24-1 | - | TGTGCCACCAGTGATTCCACCCAGGGAAGACGGAACGAGCAGTACTTC | CATSDSTQGRRNEQYF
TRBJ1-2 | few | 13 | TRBV5-1 | - | TGCGCCAGCAGCTCAACAGGGCCGGAAGGCTACACCTTC | CASSSTGPEGYTF
TRBJ2-7 | many | 16 | TRBV10-3 | TRBD2 | TGTGCCATCAGGACTACTAGCGGGGGCAGGGACTACGAGCAGTACTTC | CAIRTTSGGRDYEQYF
TRBJ2-5 | - | 14 | TRBV29-1 | - | TGCAGCTTCTCTTCGGGGGGCCCAGAAGAGACCCAGTACTTC | CSFSSGGPEETQYF
TRBJ1-2 | - | 17 | TRBV10-3 | TRBD1 | TGTGCCATCAGTGAACGAGCGGGACAGGGTACCAACTATGGCTACACCTTC | CAISERAGQGTNYGYTF
TRBJ1-2 | few | 13 | TRBV2 | TRBD1 | TGTGCCAGCAGTTCAAGGACAGGGGGTGGCTACACCTTC | CASSSRTGGGYTF
TRBJ2-7 | - | 15 | TRBV6-5 | TRBD2 | TGTGCCAGCACCCCACTAGCGGGAGTGCCCTACGAGCAGTACTTC | CASTPLAGVPYEQYF
TRBJ2-7 | - | 15 | TRBV7-6 | TRBD1 | TGCGCCAGCAGCCGACAGGACCAGGGGGCTTACGAGCAGTACTTC | CASSRQDQGAYEQYF
TRBJ1-2 | many | 14 | TRBV2 | - | TGTGCCAGCAGCCTAGACGGGGGGAACTATGGCTACACCTTC | CASSLDGGNYGYTF
TRBJ1-1 | many | 13 | TRBV6-6 | - | TGTGCCAGCAGTCTCGAGGACACCACTGAAGCTTTCTTT | CASSLEDTTEAFF
TRBJ1-6 | - | 12 | TRBV6-5 | - | TGTGCCGGCAGGGCAGGGGATTCACCCCTCCACTTT | CAGRAGDSPLHF
TRBJ2-2 | - | 11 | TRBV7-9 | - | TGTGCCAGCAGCCCTAAAGGGGAGCTGTTTTTT | CASSPKGELFF
TRBJ1-5 | - | 12 | TRBV29-1 | - | TGCAGCAGCCAAGGGATCAATCAGCCCCAGCATTTT | CSSQGINQPQHF
TRBJ2-2 | few | 16 | TRBV24-1 | - | TGTGCCACCAGCGCCCCAGGGCAGGCGAACACCGGGGAGCTGTTTTTT | CATSAPGQANTGELFF
TRBJ1-4 | - | 12 | TRBV29-1 | - | TGCAGCGTTACATCGGGACTGAAAAAACTGTTTTTT | CSVTSGLKKLFF
TRBJ1-1 | - | 15 | TRBV2 | - | TGTGCCAGCAGCGTTGGGGACACCATGAACACTGAAGCTTTCTTT | CASSVGDTMNTEAFF
TRBJ2-5 | many | 13 | TRBV9 | - | TGTGCCAGCAGCGTAGATCAACAGGGGACCCAGTACTTC | CASSVDQQGTQYF
TRBJ2-5 | many | 13 | TRBV29-1 | TRBD1 | TGCAGCGTTGGGCAGGGGGCTAAAGAGACCCAGTACTTC | CSVGQGAKETQYF
TRBJ1-6 | - | 12 | TRBV15 | - | TGTGCCACCAGCAGTGATAATTCACCCCTCCACTTT | CATSSDNSPLHF
TRBJ1-2 | few | 13 | TRBV2 | - | TGTGCCAGCAGTGAAAACAGGGTTGGCGGCTACACCTTC | CASSENRVGGYTF
TRBJ2-1 | - | 15 | TRBV24-1 | - | TGTGCCACCAGTGACAAACACCGCTCCTACAATGAGCAGTTCTTC | CATSDKHRSYNEQFF
TRBJ2-3 | - | 13 | TRBV20-1 | - | TGCAGTGCTAGAGCCGACAGCACAGATACGCAGTATTTT | CSARADSTDTQYF
TRBJ2-7 | - | 13 | TRBV19 | - | TGTGCCAGTAGTAATGGACAAGCCTACGAGCAGTACTTC | CASSNGQAYEQYF
TRBJ1-3 | - | 14 | TRBV19 | - | TGTGCCAGTAGTACCCCCTTGAACGGACTGCGGACTGATTTT | CASSTPLNGLRTDF
TRBJ2-6 | many | 15 | TRBV7-2 | - | TGTGCCAGCAGCCCCGTAAGAACTGGGGCCAACGTCCTGACTTTC | CASSPVRTGANVLTF
TRBJ1-4 | - | 14 | TRBV7-8 | - | TGTGCCAGCAGTTTGGGATCCGGTAATGAAAAACTGTTTTTT | CASSLGSGNEKLFF
TRBJ2-5 | many | 12 | TRBV7-2 | - | TGTGCCAGCAGCTTTCTTTTTGAGACCCAGTACTTC | CASSFLFETQYF
TRBJ2-7 | - | 13 | TRBV5-5 | - | TGTGCCAGCAGCTTCACGGGGGAACAAGAGCAGTACTTC | CASSFTGEQEQYF
TRBJ2-5 | - | 15 | TRBV2 | TRBD2 | TGTGCCAGCAGTCGGGGGGGCGCGGGTAATCAGCCCCAGTACTTC | CASSRGGAGNQPQYF
TRBJ1-1 | many | 13 | TRBV7-9 | - | TGTGCCAGCAGGCAGGCGTTATTTACTGAAGCTTTCTTT | CASRQALFTEAFF
TRBJ2-5 | - | 15 | TRBV5-6 | TRBD2 | TGTGCCAGCAGTCGCGTAGCGGGAGCTCAAGAGACCCAGTACTTC | CASSRVAGAQETQYF
TRBJ2-7 | many | 13 | TRBV9 | TRBD2 | TGTGCCAGCAGCGTAGGACTAGCGGGAGTACTGTACTTC | CASSVGLAGVLYF
TRBJ1-5 | many | 14 | TRBV4-1 | TRBD1 | TGCGCCAGCAGCCAAGGGACAGGGATGCCTCCCCAGCATTTT | CASSQGTGMPPQHF
TRBJ1-1 | - | 14 | TRBV13 | - | TGTGCCAGCAGCTCCGGACATAGGGCCTCTGAAGCTTTCTTT | CASSSGHRASEAFF
TRBJ2-5 | few | 15 | TRBV5-4 | - | TGTGCCACCCATCGGGGTCAGCCCCACCAAGAGACCCAGTACTTC | CATHRGQPHQETQYF
TRBJ1-5 | - | 14 | TRBV24-1 | - | TGTGCCAGCAGTCGGGGGGGGGAGTATCAGCCCCAGCATTTT | CASSRGGEYQPQHF
TRBJ2-5 | few | 15 | TRBV25-1 | TRBD1 | TGTGCCAGCTCACCCTCCGGGACAGACCAAGAGACCCAGTACTTC | CASSPSGTDQETQYF
TRBJ1-2 | - | 14 | TRBV4-3 | - | TGCGCCAGCAGCCATGACCGATCTAACTATGGCTACACCTTC | CASSHDRSNYGYTF
TRBJ1-2 | - | 14 | TRBV3-1 | - | TGTGCCAGCAGCCAAGATAACGGTCGGTCTGGCTACACCTTC | CASSQDNGRSGYTF
TRBJ2-2 | - | 17 | TRBV25-1 | - | TGTGCCAGCAGTTACCCTTTTGGGCAGGGAGACACCGGGGAGCTGTTTTTT | CASSYPFGQGDTGELFF